These T cell receptor beta chains were read from a single sample in a study of blood T cells in healthy people across ages. MiXCR, run by TCRdb on the 5' RACE reads, gives a single entry per CDR3 protein. The sample yields around 1,800,000 distinct CDR3 sequences, about two fifths seen once. Material for sequencing was blood. These receptors all stem from a human donor in good health. CDR3s include the opening cysteine and the closing phenylalanine or tryptophan. Fields, in order: clone size, D gene, V gene, J gene, CDR3 DNA, CDR3 protein. The D gene is left open where the match is weak. Where a row states a size, it is once, few, many or the class of an expanded clone; other rows omit it.

.,.,TRBV4-2,TRBJ1-2,TGTGCCAGCGGCCAGGAATTAGCAGGGAACTATGGCTACACCTTC,CASGQELAGNYGYTF
few,.,TRBV12-3/TRBV12-4,TRBJ2-5,TGTGCCAGCACTCCCCGAAGGGGGAATGGAGAGACCCAGTACTTC,CASTPRRGNGETQYF
.,.,TRBV2,TRBJ1-1,TGTGCCACCCGGGGGACACTCTTGAACACTGAAGCTTTCTTT,CATRGTLLNTEAFF
few,TRBD2,TRBV28,TRBJ2-7,TGTGCCAGCAGTCCGACTAGCGGGGGGACCCCCAGCTCCTACGAGCAGTACTTC,CASSPTSGGTPSSYEQYF
.,.,TRBV20-1,TRBJ2-5,TGCAGTACAAGGGTGGGAGAGACCCAGTACTTC,CSTRVGETQYF
.,TRBD2,TRBV4-3,TRBJ2-7,TGCGCCAGCAGCCCGGGGACTAGCTGGACGCACGAGCAGTACTTC,CASSPGTSWTHEQYF
few,TRBD2,TRBV7-9,TRBJ2-5,TGTGCCAGCAGCGACAGCGGGGGGGCGGAAGAGACCCAGTACTTC,CASSDSGGAEETQYF
.,.,TRBV20-1,TRBJ2-1,TGCAGTGCTAGAGGGAGAAGCTCCTACAATGAGCAGTTCTTC,CSARGRSSYNEQFF
few,TRBD1,TRBV29-1,TRBJ1-1,TGCAGCGTATGGGGGGGGACAGGGGAAATGAACACTGAAGCTTTCTTT,CSVWGGTGEMNTEAFF
.,TRBD1,TRBV6-2/TRBV6-3,TRBJ2-7,TGTGCCAGCAGACCAGTAGGACAGGGCTACGAGCAGTACTTC,CASRPVGQGYEQYF
.,.,TRBV27,TRBJ2-7,TGTGCCAGCAGGGGGAGGATGAGAGGGACATCCTACGAGCAGTACTTC,CASRGRMRGTSYEQYF
few,.,TRBV12-3/TRBV12-4,TRBJ1-2,TGTGCCAGCAGTTTCACAGAATCTGGCTACACCTTC,CASSFTESGYTF
few,.,TRBV5-1,TRBJ2-7,TGCGCCAGCAGCTTGTTGTCGGAGCCCTACGAGCAGTACTTC,CASSLLSEPYEQYF
.,TRBD2,TRBV7-2,TRBJ2-7,TGTGCCAACAGCTTAGGCGGGGGGCTCTACGAGCAGTACTTC,CANSLGGGLYEQYF
.,.,TRBV29-1,TRBJ1-2,TGCAGCGTTGAGAAAGGGGATGGCTACACCTTC,CSVEKGDGYTF
.,TRBD2,TRBV29-1,TRBJ2-3,TGCAGCGTCTCCGCGGGAGGGCCTAGAAGGGATACGCAGTATTTT,CSVSAGGPRRDTQYF
few,.,TRBV10-3,TRBJ1-1,TGTGCCATCAGCGACTCAATCACTGAAGCTTTCTTT,CAISDSITEAFF
.,.,TRBV27,TRBJ1-6,TGTGCCAGCAGCGCCCGGACGGGTTCGAATTCACCCCTCCACTTT,CASSARTGSNSPLHF
.,.,TRBV7-8,TRBJ2-1,TGTGCCAGCAGCTTAGCGGGGGAGCATGAGCAGTTCTTC,CASSLAGEHEQFF
few,.,TRBV6-5,TRBJ1-2,TGTGCCAGCAGTTACTCGAACAGGGTCTACACCTTC,CASSYSNRVYTF
few,TRBD1,TRBV28,TRBJ2-7,TGTGCCAGCAGTTATGGGAACAGGGGGGTAGACGAGCAGTACTTC,CASSYGNRGVDEQYF
few,TRBD2,TRBV10-3,TRBJ2-7,TGTGCCATCAGTGTCTTGACTAGCGGGGGATTGCACGAGCAGTACTTC,CAISVLTSGGLHEQYF